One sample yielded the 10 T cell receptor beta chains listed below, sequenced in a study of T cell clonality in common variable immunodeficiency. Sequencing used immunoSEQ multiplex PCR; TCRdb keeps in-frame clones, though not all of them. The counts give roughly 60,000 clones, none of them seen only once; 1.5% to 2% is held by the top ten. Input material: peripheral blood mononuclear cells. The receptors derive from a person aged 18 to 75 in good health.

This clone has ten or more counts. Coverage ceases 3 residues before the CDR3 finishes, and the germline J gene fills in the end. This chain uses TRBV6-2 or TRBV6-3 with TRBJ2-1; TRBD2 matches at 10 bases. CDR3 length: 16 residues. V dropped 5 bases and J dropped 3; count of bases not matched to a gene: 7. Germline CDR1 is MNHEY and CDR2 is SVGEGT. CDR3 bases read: TGTGCCAGCAGTCCCGGACTAGCGGAGAACTACAATGAG. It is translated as CASSPGLAENYNE. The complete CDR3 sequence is CASSPGLAENYNEQFF.

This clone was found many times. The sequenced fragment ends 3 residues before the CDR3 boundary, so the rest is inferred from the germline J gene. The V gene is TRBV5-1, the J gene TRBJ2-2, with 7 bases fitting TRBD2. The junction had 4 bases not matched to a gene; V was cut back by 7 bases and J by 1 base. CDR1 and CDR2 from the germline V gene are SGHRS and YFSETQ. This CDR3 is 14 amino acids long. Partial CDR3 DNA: TGCGCCAGCGGGCGGGAGAGGAACACCGGGGAG. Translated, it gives CASGRERNTGE. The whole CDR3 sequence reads CASGRERNTGELFF.

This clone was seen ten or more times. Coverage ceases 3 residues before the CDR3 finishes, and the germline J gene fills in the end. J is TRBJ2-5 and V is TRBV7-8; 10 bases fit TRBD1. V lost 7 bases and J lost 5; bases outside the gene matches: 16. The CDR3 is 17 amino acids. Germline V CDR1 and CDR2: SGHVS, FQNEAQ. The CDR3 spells CASTPFRTGGTRETQYF. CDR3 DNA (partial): TGTGCCAGCACCCCTTTCCGGACAGGGGGTACCCGCGAGACC.

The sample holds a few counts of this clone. Incomplete CDR3 DNA: TGTGCCAGCAGCTTAGTACAGTCAGATACG. The encoded protein is CASSLVQSDT. The full CDR3 protein is CASSLVQSDTQYF. The genes are TRBV7-9 and TRBJ2-3; D gene unclear. The read terminates 3 residues before the CDR3 end, so the remaining end is supplied by the germline J gene. V was trimmed by 1 base and J by 4 bases, leaving 6 bases between them. CDR3 length: 13 amino acids. Germline V CDR1 and CDR2: SEHNR, FQNEAQ (reference sequence).

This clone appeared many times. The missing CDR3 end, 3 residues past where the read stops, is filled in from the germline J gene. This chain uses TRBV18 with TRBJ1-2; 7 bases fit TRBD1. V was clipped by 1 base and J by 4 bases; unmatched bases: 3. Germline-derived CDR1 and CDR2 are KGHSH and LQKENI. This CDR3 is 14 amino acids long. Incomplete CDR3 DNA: TGTGCCAGCTCACCACGGAGGGACAGCTATGGC. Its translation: CASSPRRDSYG. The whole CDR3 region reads CASSPRRDSYGYTF.

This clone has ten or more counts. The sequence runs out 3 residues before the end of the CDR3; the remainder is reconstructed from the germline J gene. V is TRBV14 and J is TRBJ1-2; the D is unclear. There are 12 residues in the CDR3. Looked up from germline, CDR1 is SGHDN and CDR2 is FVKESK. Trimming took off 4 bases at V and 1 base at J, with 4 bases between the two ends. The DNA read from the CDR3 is TGTGCCAGCAGCCCTTATAACTATGGC. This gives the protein CASSPYNYG. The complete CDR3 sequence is CASSPYNYGYTF. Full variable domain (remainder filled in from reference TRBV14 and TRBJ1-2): EAGVTQFPSHSVIEKGQTVTLRCDPISGHDNLYWYRRVMGKEIKFLLHFVKESKQDESGMPNNRFLAERTGGTYSTLKVQPAELEDSGVYFCASSPYNYGYTFGSGTRLTVV.

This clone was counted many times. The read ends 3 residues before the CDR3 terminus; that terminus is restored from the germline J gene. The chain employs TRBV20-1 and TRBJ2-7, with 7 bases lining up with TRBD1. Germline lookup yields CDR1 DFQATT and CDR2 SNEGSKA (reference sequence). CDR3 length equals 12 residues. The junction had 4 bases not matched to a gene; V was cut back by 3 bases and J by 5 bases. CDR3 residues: CSARYRGNEQYF. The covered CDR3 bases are TGCAGTGCTAGGTACAGGGGCAACGAG.

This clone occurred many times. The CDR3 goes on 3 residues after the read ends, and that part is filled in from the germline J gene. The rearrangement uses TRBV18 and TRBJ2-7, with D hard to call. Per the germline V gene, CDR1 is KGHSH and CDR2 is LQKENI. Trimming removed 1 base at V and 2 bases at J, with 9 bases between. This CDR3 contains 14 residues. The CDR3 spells CASSPLNSPYEQYF. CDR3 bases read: TGTGCCAGCTCACCACTAAATAGTCCCTACGAG.

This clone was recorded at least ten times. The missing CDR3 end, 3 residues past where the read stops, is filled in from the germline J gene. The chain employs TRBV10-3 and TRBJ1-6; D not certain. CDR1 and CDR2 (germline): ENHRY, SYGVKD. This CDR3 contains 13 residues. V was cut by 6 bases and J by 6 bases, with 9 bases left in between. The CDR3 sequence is CAIRRALNSPLHF. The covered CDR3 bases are TGTGCCATCAGGCGGGCACTTAATTCACCC.

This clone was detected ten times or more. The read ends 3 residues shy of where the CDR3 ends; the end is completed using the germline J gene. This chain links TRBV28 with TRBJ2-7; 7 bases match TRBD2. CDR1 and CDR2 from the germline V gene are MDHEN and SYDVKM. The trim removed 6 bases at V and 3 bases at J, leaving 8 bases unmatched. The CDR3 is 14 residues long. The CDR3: CASSPGTTLYEQYF. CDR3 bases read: TGTGCCAGCAGCCCCGGGACTACCCTCTACGAG.